This T cell receptor (beta chain) was documented in a study of T cell changes during pregnancy in multiple sclerosis. The method was immunoSEQ multiplex PCR; TCRdb's version includes in-frame clones alone and lacks a portion of them. The sample records fewer than 95,000 clones, around 90% being singletons. The origin of this receptor is a female donor in good health, enrolled as a control in a pregnancy study. The sequences come from peripheral blood, collected in the first trimester of pregnancy.

The CDR3, as DNA: TGCGCCAGCAGCGGGGGGACAGGCGATTCCTACGAGCAGTACTTC. It is translated as CASSGGTGDSYEQYF. This chain uses TRBV5-1 with TRBJ2-7, with 8 bases aligning to TRBD1. The germline V gene encodes CDR1 SGHRS and CDR2 YFSETQ. V dropped 4 bases and J dropped 1; count of bases not matched to a gene: 7. The CDR3 runs 15 residues.